The rows below give T cell receptor beta chains drawn from one sample of a study of shared clonotypes between healthy human individuals. The table came from immunoSEQ multiplex PCR; TCRdb's copy has only in-frame clones and leaves some out. The sample contains roughly 2.2 million clones, around 93% of which appear only once. The sample comprised naive CD4+ T cells from PBMCs. These receptors all come from a man between 18 and 29 years old in good health. Some clones in this sample may be carry-over from other donors' samples. The CDR3 runs from the conserved cysteine through the conserved F or W. The order of the fields is V gene, J gene, CDR3 length, D gene, clone size, CDR3 DNA, CDR3 protein. D genes are given only for firm matches. Size tells how often a clone was seen (once, few, many) or the class of an expanded clone, and some rows leave it out.

TRBV30,TRBJ1-5,13,TRBD1,NA,TGTGCCTGGAGTCAGGGGGCTAGTCAGCCCCAGCATTTT,CAWSQGASQPQHF
TRBV29-1,TRBJ2-3,12,NA,NA,TGCAGCGTCGGTGTAGGCACAGATACGCAGTATTTT,CSVGVGTDTQYF
TRBV28,TRBJ2-7,16,NA,NA,TGTGCCAGCAGTTTGTGGTCGGCCCGGAGCTCCTACAAGCAGTACTTC,CASSLWSARSSYKQYF
TRBV5-8,TRBJ1-3,16,TRBD1,NA,TGTGCCAGCAACTCCAAGGGGGCAAGCTCTGGAAACACCATATATTTT,CASNSKGASSGNTIYF
TRBV7-6,TRBJ1-2,13,NA,few,TGTGCCAGCAGCATCGGGACTAACTATGGCTACACCTTC,CASSIGTNYGYTF
TRBV28,TRBJ1-4,15,TRBD1,NA,TGTGCCAGCAGTCCTAACGGACAGGCGCAAGAAAAACTGTTTTTT,CASSPNGQAQEKLFF
TRBV7-9,TRBJ2-1,17,TRBD2,NA,TGTGCCAGCAGCTTTGCGACTAGCGGGTCGACCTACAATGAGCAGTTCTTC,CASSFATSGSTYNEQFF
TRBV7-9,TRBJ1-3,17,NA,NA,TGTGCCAGCAGCTCCCCTTTAAACGTCTACTCTGGAAACACCATATATTTT,CASSSPLNVYSGNTIYF
TRBV5-4,TRBJ2-5,17,TRBD2,NA,TGTGCCAGCAGCCCGGTAGGGGGGAGCGGGAGGTTAGAGACCCAGTACTTC,CASSPVGGSGRLETQYF
TRBV5-1,TRBJ2-1,16,NA,NA,TGCGCCAGCAGCCCGGCAATGGACAGTTTCAACAATGAGCAGTTCTTC,CASSPAMDSFNNEQFF
TRBV6-1,TRBJ1-1,13,NA,NA,TGTGCCAGCACCGTCGTGGGGAACGCTGAAGCTTTCTTT,CASTVVGNAEAFF
TRBV27,TRBJ1-1,13,NA,once,TGTGCCAGCAGTTTATTATCGGACAGTGAAGCTTTCTTT,CASSLLSDSEAFF
TRBV9,TRBJ1-1,13,NA,few,TGTGCCAGCAGCGTAACCCCGAACACTGAAGCTTTCTTT,CASSVTPNTEAFF
TRBV9,TRBJ2-3,15,TRBD1,NA,TGTGCCAGCAGCGCGCGACAGGGGCCCACAGATACGCAGTATTTT,CASSARQGPTDTQYF
TRBV7-9,TRBJ1-2,15,TRBD1,few,TGTGCCAGCACCCTAGGACAGGCCGATGGCTATGGCTACACCTTC,CASTLGQADGYGYTF
TRBV28,TRBJ1-3,15,NA,NA,TGTGCCAGCAGTTTTGGACAAGTGTCGGGAAACACCATATATTTT,CASSFGQVSGNTIYF
TRBV19,TRBJ2-3,14,NA,once,TGTGCCAGTAGTTTAGACCGAGGCTCAGATACGCAGTATTTT,CASSLDRGSDTQYF
TRBV7-3,TRBJ2-1,15,TRBD2,NA,TGTGCCAGCAGCCCAACGGGGGGAGTCGGGAATGAGCAGTTCTTC,CASSPTGGVGNEQFF
TRBV29-1,TRBJ1-4,13,NA,NA,TGCAGCGTGCCAGCCCCCGCGAAGGAAAAACTGTTTTTT,CSVPAPAKEKLFF
TRBV19,TRBJ1-4,13,TRBD1,NA,TGTGCCAGTAAGGACAGGGGTTTTGAAAAACTGTTTTTT,CASKDRGFEKLFF
TRBV4-2,TRBJ2-1,16,TRBD2,NA,TGTGCCAGCAGCCGAGCAGCGGGAACGTCCTACAATGAGCAGTTCTTC,CASSRAAGTSYNEQFF
TRBV7-7,TRBJ2-1,13,NA,NA,TGTGCCAGCAGCTCCCGCCAGACTAGTTTAAAGTTCTTC,CASSSRQTSLKFF
TRBV5-1,TRBJ1-1,11,NA,NA,TGCGCCAGCAGCTTGGGCGGGGAGGCTTTCTTT,CASSLGGEAFF
TRBV29-1,TRBJ1-6,13,NA,NA,TGCAGCGTTGCAGGGCAGAATAATTCACCCCTCCACTTT,CSVAGQNNSPLHF
TRBV5-1,TRBJ2-4,13,NA,NA,TGCGCCAGCAGCTTGGACCTCCCGGATATTCAGTACTTC,CASSLDLPDIQYF
TRBV5-4,TRBJ1-1,15,NA,NA,TGTGCCAGCAGCTTGCCAGGGGCACGGAACACTGAAGCTTTCTTT,CASSLPGARNTEAFF
TRBV19,TRBJ2-1,15,NA,once,TGTGCCAGTAGTATAGGACAGGTCCTGGGCAATGAGCAGTTCTTC,CASSIGQVLGNEQFF
TRBV6-5,TRBJ1-2,13,NA,NA,TGTGCCTCGAGAGGGGGGGCGAACTATGGCTACACCTTC,CASRGGANYGYTF
TRBV28,TRBJ2-3,12,NA,NA,TGTGCCAGCAGTCCCATCGGAGTAACGCAGTATTTT,CASSPIGVTQYF
TRBV5-5,TRBJ1-1,16,NA,NA,TGTGCCAGCAGCTGGGGTTCGGGGGCAGGCGTCACTGAAGCTTTCTTT,CASSWGSGAGVTEAFF
TRBV28,TRBJ1-5,12,NA,NA,TGTGCCAGCAGCGCCAGGGTTCAGCCCCAGCATTTT,CASSARVQPQHF
TRBV28,TRBJ2-7,15,NA,NA,TGTGCCAGCTTATCACGAAGGGTAGTGAACTACGAGCAGTACTTC,CASLSRRVVNYEQYF
TRBV9,TRBJ2-5,15,NA,NA,TGTGCCAGCAGCGTAGGCGCTCGCGTAGAAGAGACCCAGTACTTC,CASSVGARVEETQYF
TRBV4-2,TRBJ2-7,15,TRBD2,NA,TGTGCCAGCAGCCCCCGTACTAGCGGGAGCTACGAGCAGTACTTC,CASSPRTSGSYEQYF
TRBV28,TRBJ2-7,16,NA,NA,TGTGCCAGCAGAGGAACAGGGTTCTTAAATCCCTACGAGCAGTACTTC,CASRGTGFLNPYEQYF
TRBV5-1,TRBJ2-2,15,NA,NA,TGCGCCAGCAGCTTGGGCTCCGGGAGCACCGGGGAGCTGTTTTTT,CASSLGSGSTGELFF
TRBV2,TRBJ2-3,16,TRBD2,NA,TGTGCCAGCAGTGGGACTAGCGGGAGGCGGCGAGATACGCAGTATTTT,CASSGTSGRRRDTQYF
TRBV9,TRBJ1-2,14,NA,NA,TGTGCCAGCAGCGTAGATCCAGGGCGTCTTGGCTACACCTTC,CASSVDPGRLGYTF
TRBV4-2,TRBJ1-2,15,TRBD1,NA,TGTGCCAGCAGCCAGGGGACCGGGACAGGGAAAGGCTACACCTTC,CASSQGTGTGKGYTF
TRBV9,TRBJ2-3,17,TRBD2,NA,TGTGCCAGCAGCGTAGCCCTTTGGCGGGAGGGTACAGATACGCAGTATTTT,CASSVALWREGTDTQYF
TRBV7-8,TRBJ2-1,16,NA,NA,TGTGCCAGCAGGCCGAGGGCGGGAAACTCCTACAATGAGCAGTTCTTC,CASRPRAGNSYNEQFF
TRBV11-2,TRBJ2-1,15,NA,NA,TGTGCCAGCAGCTTGGGATCCGGCTCCTACAATGAGCAGTTCTTC,CASSLGSGSYNEQFF
TRBV19,TRBJ1-5,15,NA,once,TGTGCCAGTAGTGGGCTGGCCGAGGGCGGTCAGCCCCAGCATTTT,CASSGLAEGGQPQHF
TRBV2,TRBJ2-3,14,NA,NA,TGTGCCAGCAGTGAGGAGTGGCGCACAGATACGCAGTATTTT,CASSEEWRTDTQYF
TRBV15,TRBJ2-1,19,NA,NA,TGTGCCACCAGCAGAGATGTGTTATTGCAGGGTCGCTCCTACAATGAGCAGTTCTTC,CATSRDVLLQGRSYNEQFF
TRBV18,TRBJ2-6,18,NA,NA,TGTGCCAGCTCACCTAGGGGAGCCTTTTCCTCTGGGGCCAACGTCCTGACTTTC,CASSPRGAFSSGANVLTF
TRBV7-9,TRBJ1-2,14,NA,NA,TGTGCCAGCAGCTTATGGCAAGGGAGTGGTGGCTACACCTTC,CASSLWQGSGGYTF
TRBV7-9,TRBJ2-1,17,TRBD2,NA,TGTGCCAGCAGCTTTGCAACTAGCGGGAGTTCGTACAATGAGCAGTTCTTC,CASSFATSGSSYNEQFF
TRBV7-2,TRBJ1-1,14,TRBD1,few,TGTGCCAGCAGCTTGGACAGGGTAGACACTGAAGCTTTCTTT,CASSLDRVDTEAFF
TRBV19,TRBJ1-3,18,NA,NA,TGTGCCAGTAGTAGAGGACAATCGGTGATATTAACGGGAAACACCATATATTTT,CASSRGQSVILTGNTIYF
TRBV19,TRBJ1-4,15,TRBD1,NA,TGTGCCAGTAGCGACGGGACAGGGCAGAATGAAAAACTGTTTTTT,CASSDGTGQNEKLFF
TRBV28,TRBJ2-4,13,NA,NA,TGTGCCAGCCACCCTCGGTCCAAAAACATTCAGTACTTC,CASHPRSKNIQYF
TRBV5-5,TRBJ2-1,15,TRBD2,once,TGTGCCAGCAGCATACGGACTAGCGGGAACAATGAGCAGTTCTTC,CASSIRTSGNNEQFF
TRBV29-1,TRBJ2-6,17,NA,NA,TGCAGCGCTCTCGGGACGTTCGGATCCTCTGGGGCCAACGTCCTGACTTTC,CSALGTFGSSGANVLTF
TRBV7-2,TRBJ1-2,12,NA,NA,TGTGCCAGCAGCTTAACGGGTAGTGGCTACACCTTC,CASSLTGSGYTF